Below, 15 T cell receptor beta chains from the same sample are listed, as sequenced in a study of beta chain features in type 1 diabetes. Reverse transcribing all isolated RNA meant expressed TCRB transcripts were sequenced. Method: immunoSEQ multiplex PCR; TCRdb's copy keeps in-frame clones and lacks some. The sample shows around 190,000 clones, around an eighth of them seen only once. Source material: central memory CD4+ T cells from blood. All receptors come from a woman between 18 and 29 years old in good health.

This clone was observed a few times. Here the CDR3 reads CAWSLVPPARGGEQYF. CDR3 sequence (DNA): TGTGCCTGGAGCTTAGTCCCCCCAGCTCGAGGGGGTGAGCAGTACTTC. This rearrangement joins TRBV30 to TRBJ2-7; perhaps TRBD1 as D (6 bases). The germline V and J ends were trimmed by 3 bases and 7 bases, with 25 bases remaining between them. The CDR3 consists of 16 residues. The germline V gene has CDR1 GTSNPN and CDR2 SVGIG (reference sequence).

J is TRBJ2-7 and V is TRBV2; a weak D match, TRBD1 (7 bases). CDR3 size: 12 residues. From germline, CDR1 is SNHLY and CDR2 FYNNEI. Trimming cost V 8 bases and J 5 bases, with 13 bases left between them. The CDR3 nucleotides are TGTGCCAGCGGGCAGGGGGGCGACGAGCAGTACTTC. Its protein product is CASGQGGDEQYF.

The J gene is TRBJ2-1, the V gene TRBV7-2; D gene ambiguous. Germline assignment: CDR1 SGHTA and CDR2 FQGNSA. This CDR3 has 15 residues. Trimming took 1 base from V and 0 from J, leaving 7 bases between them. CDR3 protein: CASSLDRSSYNEQFF. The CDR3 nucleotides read TGTGCCAGCAGCTTAGACCGGAGCTCCTACAATGAGCAGTTCTTC.

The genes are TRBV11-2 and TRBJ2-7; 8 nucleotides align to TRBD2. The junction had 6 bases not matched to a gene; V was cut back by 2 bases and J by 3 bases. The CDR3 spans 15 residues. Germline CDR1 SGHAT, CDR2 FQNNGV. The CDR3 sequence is CASSLMLAGLYEQYF. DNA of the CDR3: TGTGCCAGCAGCTTAATGCTAGCGGGTCTCTACGAGCAGTACTTC.

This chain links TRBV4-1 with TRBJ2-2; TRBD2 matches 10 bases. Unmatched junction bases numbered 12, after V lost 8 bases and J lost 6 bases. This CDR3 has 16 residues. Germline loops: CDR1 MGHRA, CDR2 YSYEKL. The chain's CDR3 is CASAPRLAGNSGELFF. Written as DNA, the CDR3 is TGCGCCAGCGCTCCGAGACTAGCGGGTAATTCCGGGGAGCTGTTTTTT.

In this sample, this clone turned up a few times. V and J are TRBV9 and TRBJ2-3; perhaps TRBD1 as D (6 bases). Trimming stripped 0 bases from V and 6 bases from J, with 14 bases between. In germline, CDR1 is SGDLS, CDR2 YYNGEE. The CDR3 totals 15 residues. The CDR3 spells CASSVARGTGDTQYF. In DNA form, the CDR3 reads TGTGCCAGCAGCGTAGCTAGGGGGACGGGTGATACGCAGTATTTT.

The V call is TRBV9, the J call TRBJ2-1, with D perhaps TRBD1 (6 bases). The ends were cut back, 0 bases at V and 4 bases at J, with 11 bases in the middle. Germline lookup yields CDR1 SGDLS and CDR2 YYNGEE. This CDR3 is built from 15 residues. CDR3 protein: CASSVGGGQYNEQFF. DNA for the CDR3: TGTGCCAGCAGCGTAGGAGGTGGACAGTACAATGAGCAGTTCTTC.

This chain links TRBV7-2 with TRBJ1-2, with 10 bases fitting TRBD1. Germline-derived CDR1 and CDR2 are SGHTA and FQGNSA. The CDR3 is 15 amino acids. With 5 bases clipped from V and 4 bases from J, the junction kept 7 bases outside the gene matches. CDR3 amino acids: CASSEDRGRSYGYTF. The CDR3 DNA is TGTGCCAGCAGCGAAGACAGGGGGCGTTCCTATGGCTACACCTTC.

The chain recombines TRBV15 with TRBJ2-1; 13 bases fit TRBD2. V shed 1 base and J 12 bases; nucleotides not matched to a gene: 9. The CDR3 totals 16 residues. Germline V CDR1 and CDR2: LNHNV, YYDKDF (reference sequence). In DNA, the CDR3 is TGTGCCACCAGCAGAGCTACTAGCGGGAGGGCCGGGGGGCAGTTCTTC. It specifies CATSRATSGRAGGQFF.

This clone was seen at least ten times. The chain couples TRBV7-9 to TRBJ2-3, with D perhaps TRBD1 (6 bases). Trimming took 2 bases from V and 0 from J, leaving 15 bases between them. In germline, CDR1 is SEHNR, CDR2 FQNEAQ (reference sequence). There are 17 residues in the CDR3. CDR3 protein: CASSLSEGVSSTDTQYF. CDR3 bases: TGTGCCAGCAGCTTATCCGAGGGGGTATCTAGCACAGATACGCAGTATTTT.

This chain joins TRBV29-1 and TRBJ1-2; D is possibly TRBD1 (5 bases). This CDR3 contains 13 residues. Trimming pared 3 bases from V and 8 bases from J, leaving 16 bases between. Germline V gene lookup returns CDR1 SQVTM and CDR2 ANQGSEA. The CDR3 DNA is TGCAGCGTTGATGTGGGCAGGGTGGGCGGCTACACCTTC. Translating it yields CSVDVGRVGGYTF.

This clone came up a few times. This CDR3 is CSVAGQGVSGANVLTF. CDR3 sequence (DNA): TGCAGCGTCGCGGGACAGGGGGTGTCGGGGGCCAACGTCCTGACTTTC. V is TRBV29-1 and J is TRBJ2-6; 11 bases are a match to TRBD1. The CDR3 runs 16 residues. CDR1 is SQVTM and CDR2 is ANQGSEA in the germline V gene. J was trimmed by 4 bases and V by 6 bases; bases with no gene match: 8.

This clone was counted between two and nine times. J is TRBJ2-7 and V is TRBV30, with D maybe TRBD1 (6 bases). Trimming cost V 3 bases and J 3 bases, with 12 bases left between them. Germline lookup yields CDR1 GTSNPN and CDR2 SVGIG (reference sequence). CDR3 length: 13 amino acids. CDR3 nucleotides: TGTGCCTGGAGCTCAGGGACAAACTACGAGCAGTACTTC. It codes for CAWSSGTNYEQYF. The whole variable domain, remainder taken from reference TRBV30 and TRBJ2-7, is SQTIHQWPATLVQPVGSPLSLECTVEGTSNPNLYWYRQAAGRGLQLLFYSVGIGQISSEVPQNLSASRPQDRQFILSSKKLLLSDSGFYLCAWSSGTNYEQYFGPGTRLTVT.

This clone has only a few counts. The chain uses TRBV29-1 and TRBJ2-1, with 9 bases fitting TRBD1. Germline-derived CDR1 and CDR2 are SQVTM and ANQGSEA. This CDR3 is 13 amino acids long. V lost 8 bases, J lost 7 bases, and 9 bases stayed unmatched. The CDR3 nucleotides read TGCAGCTGGGGGAGACAGGGGGTTAATGAGCAGTTCTTC. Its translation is CSWGRQGVNEQFF.

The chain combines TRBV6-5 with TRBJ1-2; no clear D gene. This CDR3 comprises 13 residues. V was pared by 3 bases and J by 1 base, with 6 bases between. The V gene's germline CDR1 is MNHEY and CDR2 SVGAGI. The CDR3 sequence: CASSYGRNYGYTF. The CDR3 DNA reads TGTGCCAGCAGTTATGGCCGTAACTATGGCTACACCTTC.